This T cell receptor beta chain was captured in a study of blood T cell repertoires in COVID-19. Study-level information: Donors in the United States, Italy and Spain gave samples during acute or convalescent COVID-19.

Participant-reported clinical history was the basis for cohort assignment. Among Cohort 3 donors, those recovered had two negative PCRs, clearance, or symptom resolution. Per the original methods: Estimation of nucleated cell counts was performed using reference gene primer amplification. Profiled with immunoSEQ multiplex PCR; TCRdb holds only in-frame clones, not every one. V and J calls and clone size are those listed in that table; D and trimming were worked out from the DNA. The sample includes under 200,000 clones, roughly 84% of them seen just once. With V trimmed by 5 bases and J by 1 base, 13 bases remained unmatched. CDR1 SGHVS and CDR2 FNYEAQ come from the germline V gene. This CDR3 region has 21 residues.

This clonotype was obtained from a woman aged 45-60 years who had recovered from COVID-19. This chain joins TRBV7-6 and TRBJ2-2; 16 nucleotides match TRBD2. Sequencing input: PBMCs or T cells enriched from blood (not recorded which). The CDR3 nucleotides are TGTGCCAGCAGCACTCCCATTACCGGGACTAGCGGGAGGGTGAACACCGGGGAGCTGTTTTTT. Translation gives CASSTPITGTSGRVNTGELFF.